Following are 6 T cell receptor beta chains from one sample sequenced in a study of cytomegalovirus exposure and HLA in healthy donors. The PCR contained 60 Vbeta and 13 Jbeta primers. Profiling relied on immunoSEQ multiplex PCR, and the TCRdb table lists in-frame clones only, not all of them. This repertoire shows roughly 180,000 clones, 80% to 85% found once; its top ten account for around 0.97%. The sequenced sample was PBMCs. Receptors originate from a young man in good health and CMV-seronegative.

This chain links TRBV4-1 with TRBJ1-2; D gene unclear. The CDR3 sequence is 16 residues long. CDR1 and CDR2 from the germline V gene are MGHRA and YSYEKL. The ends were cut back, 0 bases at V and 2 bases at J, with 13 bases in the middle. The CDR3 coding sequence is TGCGCCAGCAGCCAAGAGATTCAAAGGAGGAACTATGGCTACACCTTC. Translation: CASSQEIQRRNYGYTF.

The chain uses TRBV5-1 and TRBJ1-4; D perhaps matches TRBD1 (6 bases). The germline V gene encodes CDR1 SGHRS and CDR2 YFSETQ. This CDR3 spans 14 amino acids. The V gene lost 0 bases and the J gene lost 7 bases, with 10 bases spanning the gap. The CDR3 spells CASSLGQGSEKLFF. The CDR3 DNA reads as TGCGCCAGCAGCTTGGGCCAGGGGAGTGAAAAACTGTTTTTT.

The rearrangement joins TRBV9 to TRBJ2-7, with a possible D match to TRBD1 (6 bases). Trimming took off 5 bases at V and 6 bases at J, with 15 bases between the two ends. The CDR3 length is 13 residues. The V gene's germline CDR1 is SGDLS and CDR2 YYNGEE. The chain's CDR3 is CASSYQGNGEQYF. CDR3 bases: TGTGCCAGCAGTTATCAGGGGAACGGCGAGCAGTACTTC.

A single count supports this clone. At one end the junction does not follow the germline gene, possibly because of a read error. The CDR3 sequence: CSSSLFTGQDTQYF. As DNA, the CDR3 is TGTTCCAGCAGCTTATTTACAGGTCAAGATACGCAGTATTTT. This rearrangement joins TRBV7-9 to TRBJ2-3; D possibly corresponds to TRBD1 (5 bases). The CDR3 runs 14 residues. Per the germline V gene, CDR1 is SEHNR and CDR2 is FQNEAQ (reference sequence).

The CDR3 nucleotides are TGCGCCAGCAGCCAGGGGAGGGGCCCCGGGGAGCTGTTTTTT. Its protein product is CASSQGRGPGELFF. The chain links TRBV4-1 to TRBJ2-2; 7 bases are shared with TRBD2. V lost 3 bases and J lost 6; bases outside the gene matches: 4. The germline V gene encodes CDR1 MGHRA and CDR2 YSYEKL. This CDR3 is built from 14 residues.

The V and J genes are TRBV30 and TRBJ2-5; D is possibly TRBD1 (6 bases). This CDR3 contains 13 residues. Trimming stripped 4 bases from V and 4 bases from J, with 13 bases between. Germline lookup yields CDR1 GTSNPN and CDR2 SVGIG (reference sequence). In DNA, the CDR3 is TGTGCCTGGAAGAGAAGAGGGGGAGAGACCCAGTACTTC. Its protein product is CAWKRRGGETQYF.